This T cell receptor beta chain derives from a study of PD-L1 blockade in urothelial cancer. Study-wide background: A median approximately 150,000 T cells were found in blood samples. Study results and limitations: Tumor-linked clones in blood grew more by 3 weeks in durable-benefit patients.

Germline V CDR1 and CDR2: GTSNPN, SVGIG (reference sequence). The CDR3 contains 13 residues. V shed 3 bases, J shed 5 bases, and the junction held 6 bases outside the gene matches. Noted time point: pretreatment peripheral blood. Patient sample counts ranged from 1 to 8, pretreatment and on-treatment. About this clone: As yet, its antigen is unknown.

The method was immunoSEQ multiplex PCR; TCRdb's version includes in-frame clones alone and lacks a portion of them. The sample records about 56,000 clones, 85% to 90% being singletons. This sequence was found in a man in his 70s with urothelial cancer. The material was PBMCs, obtained around atezolizumab (anti-PD-L1) treatment. This chain connects TRBV30 to TRBJ1-2, with TRBD1 matching over 7 bases. The CDR3 here is CAWSGQAGYGYTF. The CDR3, as DNA: TGTGCCTGGAGCGGACAGGCCGGGTATGGCTACACCTTC.